This T cell receptor (beta chain) stems from a study of T-cell reconstitution after alpha-beta-depleted transplantation in children. General study results and limits: Several hundred rapidly expanded clones from non-depleted graft cells reportedly supplied alpha-beta T cells about two months post-transplant.

The V and J ends lost 3 bases and 4 bases respectively, with 9 bases between them. The CDR3 runs 12 residues. CDR1 is DFQATT and CDR2 is SNEGSKA in the germline V gene (reference sequence). Unique molecular identifiers tagged the TCRbeta library. TCRdb re-derived calls from the PCR reads in MiXCR, one entry per CDR3 protein. The sample consists of around 960,000 distinct CDR3 sequences, around 30% of them appearing once. This clonotype has more than one count but fewer than ten. Its specificity is not known. The V and J genes are TRBV20-1 and TRBJ2-5; D is unclear. The sequence was collected from a boy under three years old who had a stem cell transplant for SCID, so the T cells may come from the graft donor. Source: PBMCs, mostly from graft donor cells, taken 360 days after TCRalphabeta/CD19-depleted stem cell transplant. CDR3 sequence (DNA): TGCAGTGCTAGCCAGGTTGCAGAGACCCAGTACTTC. Translating gives CSASQVAETQYF.